The source of this T cell receptor beta chain is a study of blood T cell repertoires in COVID-19. Overall study context: Material from acute and convalescent COVID-19 was sourced from the United States, Italy and Spain.

Some clones are missing from TCRdb's copy, which holds only in-frame ones; the method was immunoSEQ multiplex PCR. The table has around 290,000 clones, roughly nine tenths seen once. V was trimmed by 6 bases and J by 0 bases, leaving 21 bases between them. Germline loops: CDR1 MDHEN, CDR2 SYDVKM. This CDR3 has 17 amino acids. The TCR sequence derives from a woman aged 30 to 39 with COVID-19, enrolled during active disease. The chain joins TRBV28 to TRBJ2-7, with a weak D call TRBD1 (6 bases). The sample was peripheral blood. The CDR3 here is CASSRYPTPDSSYEQYF. CDR3 bases: TGTGCCAGCAGCCGCTACCCAACCCCGGACAGCTCCTACGAGCAGTACTTC.